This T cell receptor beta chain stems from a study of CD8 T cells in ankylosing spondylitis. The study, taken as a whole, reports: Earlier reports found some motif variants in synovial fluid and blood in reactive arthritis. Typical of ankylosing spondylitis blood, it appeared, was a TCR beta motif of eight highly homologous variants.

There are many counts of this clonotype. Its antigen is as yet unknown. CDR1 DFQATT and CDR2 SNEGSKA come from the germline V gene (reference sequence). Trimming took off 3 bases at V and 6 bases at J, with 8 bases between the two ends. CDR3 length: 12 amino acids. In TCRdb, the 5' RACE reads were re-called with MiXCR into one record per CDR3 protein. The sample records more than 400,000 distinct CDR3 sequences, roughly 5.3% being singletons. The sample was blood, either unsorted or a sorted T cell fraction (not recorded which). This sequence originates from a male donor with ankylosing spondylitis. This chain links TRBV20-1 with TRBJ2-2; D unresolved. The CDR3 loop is CSARKPAGELFF. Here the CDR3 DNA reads TGCAGTGCTAGGAAGCCTGCCGGGGAGCTGTTTTTT.